This T cell receptor (beta chain) was identified during a study of blood T cell repertoires in COVID-19. The junction had 2 bases not matched to a gene; V was cut back by 2 bases and J by 4 bases. Per germline, CDR1 WNHNN and CDR2 SYGVQD (reference sequence). The CDR3 is 14 residues long. Assay used: immunoSEQ multiplex PCR; TCRdb lists only in-frame clones, some missing. Among about 270,000 clones listed, 70% to 90% were seen once. The clonotype was recovered from a woman in her seventies with acute or convalescent COVID-19. Sequenced material: peripheral blood. V gene TRBV10-1 combines with J gene TRBJ2-1; 7 bases are shared with TRBD1. CDR3 DNA: TGCGCCAGCAGTGAGGGACAGGCGTACAATGAGCAGTTCTTC. Translating it yields CASSEGQAYNEQFF.